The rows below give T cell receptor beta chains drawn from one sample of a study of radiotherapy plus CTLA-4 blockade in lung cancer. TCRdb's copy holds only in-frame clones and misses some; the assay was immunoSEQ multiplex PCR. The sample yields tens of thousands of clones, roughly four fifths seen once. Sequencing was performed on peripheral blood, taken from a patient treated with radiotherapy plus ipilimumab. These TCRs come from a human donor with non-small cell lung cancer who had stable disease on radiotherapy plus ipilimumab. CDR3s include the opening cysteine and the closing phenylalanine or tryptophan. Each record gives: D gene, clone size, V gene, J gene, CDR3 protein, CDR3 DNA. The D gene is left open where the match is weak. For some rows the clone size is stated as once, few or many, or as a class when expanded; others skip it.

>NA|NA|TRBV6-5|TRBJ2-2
CASSYDSSNTGELFF
TGTGCCAGCAGTTACGACAGCTCGAACACCGGGGAGCTGTTTTTT
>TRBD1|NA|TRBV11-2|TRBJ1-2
CASSLARQGPYGYTF
TGTGCCAGCAGCTTAGCGAGACAGGGGCCCTATGGCTACACCTTC
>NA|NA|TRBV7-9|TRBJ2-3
CASTPGPTDTQYF
TGTGCCAGCACCCCGGGTCCCACAGATACGCAGTATTTT
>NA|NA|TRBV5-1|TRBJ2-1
CASSPRDFNNEQFF
TGCGCCAGCAGCCCGAGGGACTTCAACAATGAGCAGTTCTTC
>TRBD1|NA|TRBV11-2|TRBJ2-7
CASSLEGQTLYEQYF
TGTGCCAGCAGCTTAGAGGGACAGACCCTATACGAGCAGTACTTC
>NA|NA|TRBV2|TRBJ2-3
CASTRGSTDTQYF
TGTGCCTCTACTCGGGGGAGCACAGATACGCAGTATTTT
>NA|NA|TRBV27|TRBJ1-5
CASDRSRPRSNQPQHF
TGTGCCAGCGACAGGTCCCGACCCCGTAGCAATCAGCCCCAGCATTTT
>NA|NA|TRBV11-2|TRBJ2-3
CASSLDSADTQYF
TGTGCCAGCAGCTTAGATTCCGCAGATACGCAGTATTTT
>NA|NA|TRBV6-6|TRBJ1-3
CASSPQGPGNTIYF
TGTGCCAGCAGCCCCCAGGGACCCGGAAACACCATATATTTT
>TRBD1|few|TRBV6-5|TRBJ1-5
CASSSRTGNQPQHF
TGTGCCAGCAGTAGCCGGACAGGGAATCAGCCCCAGCATTTT
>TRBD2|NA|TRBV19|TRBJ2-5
CASSIGDGRGETQYF
TGTGCCAGTAGTATAGGGGACGGGAGGGGAGAGACCCAGTACTTC
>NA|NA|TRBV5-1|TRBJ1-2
CASSDSGPNYGYTF
TGCGCCAGCAGCGATTCGGGACCCAACTATGGCTACACCTTC
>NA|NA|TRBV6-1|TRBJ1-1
CASSQSRGLNTEAFF
TGTGCCAGCAGTCAGAGTCGGGGTTTGAACACTGAAGCTTTCTTT
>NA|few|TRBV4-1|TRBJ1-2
CASSQQGVGGYTF
TGCGCCAGCAGCCAACAGGGAGTGGGTGGCTACACCTTC
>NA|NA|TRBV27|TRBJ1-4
CASSLSFSNEKLFF
TGTGCCAGCAGTTTAAGTTTCAGTAATGAAAAACTGTTTTTT
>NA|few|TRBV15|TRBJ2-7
CATSGQLNYEQYF
TGTGCCACGAGCGGACAACTCAACTACGAGCAGTACTTC
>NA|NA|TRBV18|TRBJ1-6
CASSRGGYNSPLHF
TGTGCCAGCTCACGAGGGGGGTATAATTCACCCCTCCACTTT
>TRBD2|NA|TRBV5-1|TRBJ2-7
CASNRLAGGGEQYF
TGCGCCAGCAACCGACTAGCGGGAGGGGGTGAGCAGTACTTC
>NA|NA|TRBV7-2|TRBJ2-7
CASSLGISASYEQYF
TGTGCCAGCAGCTTAGGGATTAGCGCCTCCTACGAGCAGTACTTC
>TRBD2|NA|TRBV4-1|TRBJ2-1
CASSQSSGTNEQFF
TGCGCCAGCAGCCAATCTAGCGGGACCAATGAGCAGTTCTTC
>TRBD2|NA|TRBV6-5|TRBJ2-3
CASSYGRLAGTDTQYF
TGTGCCAGCAGTTATGGTCGCCTAGCGGGGACAGATACGCAGTATTTT
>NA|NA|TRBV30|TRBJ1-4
CAWSAARGHHEKLFF
TGTGCCTGGAGTGCAGCCCGGGGCCACCATGAAAAACTGTTTTTT
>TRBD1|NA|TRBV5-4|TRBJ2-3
CASSPRQGTDTQYF
TGTGCCAGCAGCCCCCGACAGGGGACAGATACGCAGTATTTT
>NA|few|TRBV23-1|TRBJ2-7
CASSQSGDRSLDGYEQYF
TGCGCCAGCAGTCAATCAGGGGACCGCTCCTTGGACGGGTACGAGCAGTACTTC
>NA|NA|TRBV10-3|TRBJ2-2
CAISEAGTGELFF
TGTGCCATCAGTGAAGCCGGGACCGGGGAGCTGTTTTTT
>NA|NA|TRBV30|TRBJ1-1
CARSRDLSLNTEAFF
TGTGCCAGATCTCGGGACCTATCTTTGAACACTGAAGCTTTCTTT
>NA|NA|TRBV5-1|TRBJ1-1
CASSLMLNTEAFF
TGCGCCAGCAGCTTGATGTTGAACACTGAAGCTTTCTTT
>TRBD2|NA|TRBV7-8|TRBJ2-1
CASSLGAGGVNEQFF
TGTGCCAGCAGCTTAGGCGCGGGAGGGGTCAATGAGCAGTTCTTC
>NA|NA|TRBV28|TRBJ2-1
CASSSPQGRFYEQFF
TGTGCCAGCAGTTCGCCGCAGGGGAGGTTCTATGAGCAGTTCTTC
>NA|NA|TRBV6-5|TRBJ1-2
CASSYHVDGGYTF
TGTGCCAGCAGTTACCATGTGGACGGTGGCTACACCTTC
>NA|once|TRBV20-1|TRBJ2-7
CSAFFGEQYF
TGCAGTGCTTTCTTCGGCGAGCAGTACTTC
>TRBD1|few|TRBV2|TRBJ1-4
CASRAPGQFNEKLFF
TGTGCCAGCAGGGCCCCGGGACAGTTTAATGAAAAACTGTTTTTT
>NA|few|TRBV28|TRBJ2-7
CASTPAGPYEQYF
TGTGCCAGCACCCCGGCCGGGCCCTACGAGCAGTACTTC
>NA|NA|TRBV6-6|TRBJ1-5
CASTRTGFNQPQHF
TGTGCCAGCACCCGAACAGGGTTCAATCAGCCCCAGCATTTT
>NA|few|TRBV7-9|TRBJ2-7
CASSLPGGRVDEQYF
TGTGCCAGCAGCCTCCCCGGGGGGCGCGTCGACGAGCAGTACTTC
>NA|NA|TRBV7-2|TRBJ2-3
CASGIGAATDTQYF
TGTGCCAGCGGGATTGGAGCGGCCACAGATACGCAGTATTTT
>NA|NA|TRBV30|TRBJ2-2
CAWTPGNNGELFF
TGTGCCTGGACCCCAGGGAACAATGGGGAGCTGTTTTTT
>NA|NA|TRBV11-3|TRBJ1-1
CASSLGGLNTEAFF
TGTGCCAGCAGCTTAGGGGGACTGAACACTGAAGCTTTCTTT
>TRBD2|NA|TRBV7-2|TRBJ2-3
CASSLALAGGTDTQYF
TGTGCCAGCAGCTTAGCACTAGCGGGGGGGACAGATACGCAGTATTTT
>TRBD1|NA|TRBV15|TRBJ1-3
CATRGQDRGLGPTIYF
TGTGCCACCAGGGGACAGGACAGGGGGCTTGGGCCCACCATATATTTT
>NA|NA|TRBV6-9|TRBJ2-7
CARPSGGFLSYEQYF
TGTGCCAGACCGAGTGGGGGATTTCTTTCTTACGAGCAGTACTTC
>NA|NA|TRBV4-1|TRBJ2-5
CASSQGFLGRITRGVETQYF
TGCGCCAGCAGCCAAGGATTTCTAGGACGAATTACCCGTGGGGTCGAGACCCAGTACTTC
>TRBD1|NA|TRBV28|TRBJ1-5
CASSLSLGQGTQPQHF
TGTGCCAGCAGTTTAAGCCTGGGACAGGGGACTCAGCCCCAGCATTTT
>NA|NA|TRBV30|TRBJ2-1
CAWSEGYNEQFF
TGTGCCTGGAGTGAGGGATACAATGAGCAGTTCTTC
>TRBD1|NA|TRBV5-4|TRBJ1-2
CASRITGAEGYTF
TGTGCCAGCAGGATCACAGGGGCGGAGGGCTACACCTTC
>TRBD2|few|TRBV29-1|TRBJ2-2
CSVEAPASGRLSEELFF
TGCAGCGTTGAAGCCCCAGCTAGCGGGAGATTATCCGAGGAGCTGTTTTTT
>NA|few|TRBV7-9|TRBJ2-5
CASSLDRETQYF
TGTGCCAGCAGCTTAGATAGGGAGACCCAGTACTTC
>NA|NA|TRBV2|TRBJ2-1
CASSSLALSYNEQFF
TGTGCCAGCAGTTCTCTAGCCCTCTCCTACAATGAGCAGTTCTTC
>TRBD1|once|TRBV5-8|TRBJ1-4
CASSIGSGTGNEKLFF
TGTGCCAGCAGCATAGGGTCCGGGACAGGGAATGAAAAACTGTTTTTT
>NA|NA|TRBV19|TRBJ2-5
CASSIGGEQGRGTQYF
TGTGCCAGTAGTATAGGAGGGGAGCAGGGAAGAGGGACCCAGTACTTC
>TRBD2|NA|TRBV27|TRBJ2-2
CASRNLGVAGGRYTGELFF
TGTGCCAGCAGAAACCTCGGGGTAGCGGGGGGGCGGTACACCGGGGAGCTGTTTTTT
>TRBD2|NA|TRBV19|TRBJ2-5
CASSIGVLADKETQYF
TGTGCCAGTAGTATAGGGGTACTAGCGGACAAAGAGACCCAGTACTTC
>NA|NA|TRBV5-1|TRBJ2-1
CASSKVGGSNEQFF
TGCGCCAGCAGTAAGGTCGGGGGTTCCAATGAGCAGTTCTTC
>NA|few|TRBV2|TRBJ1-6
CASSAHRLEGSPLHF
TGTGCCAGCAGTGCACACCGATTAGAGGGGTCACCCCTCCACTTT